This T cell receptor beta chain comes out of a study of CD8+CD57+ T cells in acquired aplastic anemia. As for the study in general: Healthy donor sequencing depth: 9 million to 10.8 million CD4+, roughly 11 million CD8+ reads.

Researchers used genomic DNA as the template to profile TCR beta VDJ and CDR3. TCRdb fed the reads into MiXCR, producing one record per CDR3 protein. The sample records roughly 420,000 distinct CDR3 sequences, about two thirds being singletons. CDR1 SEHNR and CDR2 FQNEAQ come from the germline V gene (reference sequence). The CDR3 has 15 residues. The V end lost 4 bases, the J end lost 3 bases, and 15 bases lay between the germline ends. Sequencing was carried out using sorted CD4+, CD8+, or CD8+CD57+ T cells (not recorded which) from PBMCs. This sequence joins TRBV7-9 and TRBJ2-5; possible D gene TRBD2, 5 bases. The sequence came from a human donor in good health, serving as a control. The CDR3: CASSSSDAEEETQYF. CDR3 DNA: TGTGCCAGCAGCTCCAGTGATGCGGAGGAAGAGACCCAGTACTTC.